The clone carrying this T cell receptor (beta chain) was observed at least ten times. The target antigen is unknown. The CDR3 contains 15 residues. V was clipped by 5 bases and J by 1 base; unmatched bases: 4. Per the germline V gene, CDR1 is LNHNV and CDR2 is YYDKDF (reference sequence). During its preparation, the TCRbeta library received unique molecular identifiers. TCRdb re-derived calls from the PCR reads in MiXCR, one entry per CDR3 protein. The sample lists about 300,000 distinct CDR3 sequences; 9.5% to 13% were seen once. These data come from a study of T-cell reconstitution after alpha-beta-depleted transplantation in children. Study-level results: T-cell numbers and diversity, one year after transplant, stemmed largely from T cells that were newly produced. Some patients' high day-60 TCRbeta diversity was attributed to recipient cells surviving conditioning. Alpha-beta T cells present about two months after transplant were reported to originate from several hundred expanded graft clones.

The chain couples TRBV15 to TRBJ2-5; TRBD1 agrees at 10 bases. The sequence was collected from a boy in the first two years of life with acute myeloid leukemia, due to receive a stem cell transplant. The sequencing here drew on PBMCs, taken before TCRalphabeta/CD19-depleted stem cell transplant. The CDR3 region has the DNA TGTGCCACCAGCGGGGGACAGGGGCCCCAAGAGACCCAGTACTTC. Protein: CATSGGQGPQETQYF.